This T cell receptor (beta chain) was recovered during a study of blood T cell repertoires in COVID-19. Using immunoSEQ multiplex PCR, the repertoire was profiled, and TCRdb retains in-frame clones only, with some absent. The sample lists around 220,000 clones, approximately 90% occurring once. Germline V CDR1 and CDR2: LGHNT, FRNRAP. Trimming shortened V by 4 bases and J by 3 bases, and 9 bases separated the two germline ends. This CDR3 region has 13 residues. The sequence came from a woman aged 50 to 65 with COVID-19, enrolled during active disease. The chain combines TRBV12-5 with TRBJ1-2, with unresolved D. Material for sequencing was peripheral blood. The CDR3 DNA reads as TGTGCTAGTGGTTCCACTCGAGACTATGGCTACACCTTC. It specifies CASGSTRDYGYTF.